The 25 T cell receptor beta chains presented below share a single source sample, sequenced in a study of blood T cell repertoires in COVID-19. Here immunoSEQ multiplex PCR was the method, and the copy in TCRdb shows in-frame clones only, minus some. The sample has roughly 50,000 clones, 86% seen once; the top ten hold around 15%. The sequenced material came from peripheral blood. The receptors were sampled from a man aged 65 to 79 with acute or convalescent COVID-19.

The chain employs TRBV19 and TRBJ2-7; 10 bases agree with TRBD1. V lost 3 bases to trimming and J lost 6 bases; unmatched junction nucleotides: 5. There are 14 residues in the CDR3. Germline loops: CDR1 LNHDA, CDR2 SQIVND (reference sequence). CDR3 sequence: CASSMRQGAREQYF. As DNA, the CDR3 is TGTGCCAGTAGTATGAGACAGGGGGCCCGCGAGCAGTACTTC. Variable domain in full (rest from reference TRBV19 and TRBJ2-7): DGGITQSPKYLFRKEGQNVTLSCEQNLNHDAMYWYRQDPGQGLRLIYYSQIVNDFQKGDIAEGYSVSREKKESFPLTVTSAQKNPTAFYLCASSMRQGAREQYFGPGTRLTVT.

The genes are TRBV28 and TRBJ1-3; 7 bases map to TRBD1. V trimming: 6 bases; J trimming: 7 bases; junction bases outside the gene matches: 15. Germline CDR1 MDHEN, CDR2 SYDVKM. There are 16 residues in the CDR3. As DNA, the CDR3 is TGTGCCAGCAGATTTAAGGTAGCCCAGGGGGAGAACACCATATATTTT. Translation gives CASRFKVAQGENTIYF.

This chain connects TRBV19 to TRBJ2-7, with 11 bases aligning to TRBD1. The CDR3 is 17 residues long. Trimming cost V 5 bases and J 4 bases; bases outside gene matches: 13. Per the germline V gene, CDR1 is LNHDA and CDR2 is SQIVND (reference sequence). The CDR3 loop is CASSPRGGTGGEYEQYF. The CDR3 DNA is TGTGCCAGTAGTCCCAGAGGGGGGACAGGGGGTGAGTACGAGCAGTACTTC.

The chain has TRBV6-6 and TRBJ2-2, with 7 bases matching TRBD2. The V gene's germline CDR1 is MNHNY and CDR2 SVGAGI (reference sequence). J lost 6 bases, V lost 6 bases, and 10 bases had no gene match. CDR3 size: 15 residues. This chain's CDR3 is CASSHRTSGPGELFF. CDR3 sequence (DNA): TGTGCCAGCAGCCACCGGACTAGTGGACCCGGGGAGCTGTTTTTT.

The chain uses TRBV4-3 and TRBJ1-1; unclear D gene. Germline V lookup: CDR1 LGHNA, CDR2 YSLEER. The CDR3 loop spans 12 amino acids. Trimming removed 1 base at V and 5 bases at J, with 5 bases between. This CDR3 reads CASSQGSTEAFF. CDR3 coding DNA: TGCGCCAGCAGCCAAGGTTCTACTGAAGCTTTCTTT.

This clone was counted only a few times. V usage is TRBV6-2 or TRBV6-3 and J usage is TRBJ1-5; unclear D gene. V was cut by 5 bases and J by 4 bases, with 12 bases left in between. CDR3 size: 14 residues. The germline CDR1 and CDR2 sequences are MNHEY and SVGEGT. The CDR3 bases are TGTGCCAGCAGTCCCCCGGGCGGGAATCAGCCCCAGCATTTT. This codes for CASSPPGGNQPQHF.

A single count supports this clone. The chain uses TRBV23-1 and TRBJ2-2; the match to TRBD1 covers 8 bases. TRBV23-1 is treated as an ORF (open reading frame) with a function not yet certain. The CDR3 is 16 residues long. After removal of 3 bases from V and 3 bases from J, the junction contained 6 bases not matched to a gene. CDR3 nucleotides: TGCGCCAGCAGTCACCAGGGGGCGTACGACACCGGGGAGCTGTTTTTT. This translates into CASSHQGAYDTGELFF.

This clone was counted once. The V call is TRBV28, the J call TRBJ2-2; 12 bases agree with TRBD2. Trimming removed 6 bases from V and 5 bases from J; junction bases left unmatched: 4. Germline-derived CDR1 and CDR2 are MDHEN and SYDVKM. The length of the CDR3 is 15 residues. CDR3 region: CASRPGLAGTGELFF. The CDR3 nucleotides read TGTGCCAGCAGGCCTGGACTAGCGGGAACCGGGGAGCTGTTTTTT.

The chain uses TRBV5-4 and TRBJ2-3; a possible D gene is TRBD2 (5 bases). Trimming left V 0 bases short and J 3 bases short, with 11 bases between. In germline, CDR1 is SGHNT, CDR2 YYREEE (reference sequence). There are 15 residues in the CDR3. CDR3 sequence reads: CASSLVSLATDTQYF. CDR3 nucleotide sequence: TGTGCCAGCAGCTTGGTTTCGCTAGCAACAGATACGCAGTATTTT.

The chain employs TRBV28 and TRBJ1-4; no clear D gene. This CDR3 is built from 15 residues. V was pared by 5 bases and J by 7 bases, with 17 bases between. Per germline, CDR1 MDHEN and CDR2 SYDVKM. CDR3 protein: CASSPLGNEGEKLFF. The CDR3 nucleotides read TGTGCCAGCAGTCCCTTAGGGAATGAGGGTGAAAAACTGTTTTTT.

The V gene is TRBV28, the J gene TRBJ1-2; 9 bases are a match to TRBD1. The CDR3 is made up of 15 amino acids. V lost 4 bases and J lost 6; bases outside the gene matches: 9. Germline values: CDR1 MDHEN, CDR2 SYDVKM. CDR3 DNA: TGTGCCAGCAGTTCGACAGGGGGAACGTTCGATGGCTACACCTTC. Translating it yields CASSSTGGTFDGYTF.

This clone was picked up one time. The chain uses TRBV10-3 and TRBJ1-6; D is unclear. This CDR3 spans 16 amino acids. From germline, CDR1 is ENHRY and CDR2 SYGVKD. Trimming took off 0 bases at V and 6 bases at J, with 12 bases between the two ends. In nucleotides, the CDR3 is TGTGCCATCAGTGAGTCGGAAGGGAGAAGTAATTCACCCCTCCACTTT. Translation: CAISESEGRSNSPLHF.

The J gene is TRBJ1-1, the V gene TRBV5-1; D is perhaps TRBD1 (5 bases). CDR3 length equals 14 residues. V dropped 0 bases and J dropped 4 bases, with 10 bases sitting between them. In germline, CDR1 is SGHRS, CDR2 YFSETQ. The CDR3 nucleotides read TGCGCCAGCAGCTTGGAGGGGCAGGGCACTGAAGCTTTCTTT. Its translation: CASSLEGQGTEAFF.

The chain has TRBV28 and TRBJ1-1; D is undetermined. Germline V gene data show CDR1 as MDHEN and CDR2 as SYDVKM. The V and J ends lost 7 bases and 8 bases respectively, with 14 bases between them. The CDR3 runs 12 residues. CDR3 DNA: TGTGCCAGCACCGTAAGGACGGGAGAAGCTTTCTTT. It translates to CASTVRTGEAFF.

The chain employs TRBV7-2 and TRBJ1-4, with 9 bases lining up with TRBD1. Per germline, CDR1 SGHTA and CDR2 FQGNSA. The CDR3 contains 15 residues. The junction had 1 base not matched to a gene; V was cut back by 5 bases and J by 0 bases. The CDR3 protein is CASSRQGATNEKLFF. Written as DNA, the CDR3 is TGTGCCAGCAGCAGACAGGGGGCAACTAATGAAAAACTGTTTTTT.

This chain connects TRBV7-3 to TRBJ2-2; no clear D. V gave up 3 bases and J gave up 3 bases, with 14 bases separating them. The germline CDR1 and CDR2 sequences are SGHTA and FQGTGA. This CDR3 comprises 16 residues. The CDR3 region has the DNA TGTGCCAGCAGCTTGTCCAGGCCCTCATACACCGGGGAGCTGTTTTTT. Translating it yields CASSLSRPSYTGELFF.

The genes are TRBV3-1 (or the pseudogene TRBV3-2) and TRBJ2-7, with D perhaps TRBD2 (5 bases). The V end was cut by 1 base, the J end by 3 bases, with 10 bases between. Germline V gives CDR1 LGHDT, CDR2 YNNKEL (reference sequence). The CDR3 extends over 14 amino acids. CDR3 DNA sequence: TGTGCCAGCAGCCAAGGGTGGGCGGGCTACGAGCAGTACTTC. This codes for CASSQGWAGYEQYF.

The rearrangement uses TRBV4-3 and TRBJ1-2; 8 bases map to TRBD1. Unmatched junction bases numbered 4, after V lost 1 base and J lost 0 bases. The CDR3 sequence is 16 residues long. Germline CDR1 and CDR2: LGHNA and YSLEER. In DNA form, the CDR3 reads TGCGCCAGCAGCCAAGGTACAGGGGGAACTAACTATGGCTACACCTTC. Translating gives CASSQGTGGTNYGYTF.

The chain carries TRBV7-9 and TRBJ1-2, with 8 bases fitting TRBD1. There are 15 residues in the CDR3. Trimming cost V 5 bases and J 3 bases; bases outside gene matches: 8. Germline-derived CDR1 and CDR2 are SEHNR and FQNEAQ (reference sequence). CDR3 sequence reads: CASSVGTGGDYGYTF. The CDR3 DNA reads TGTGCCAGCAGCGTCGGTACAGGGGGAGACTATGGCTACACCTTC.

This chain connects TRBV3-1 (or the pseudogene TRBV3-2) to TRBJ1-4; TRBD1 matches 8 bases. Germline CDR1 is LGHDT and CDR2 is YNNKEL (reference sequence). V shed 4 bases, J shed 8 bases, and the junction held 12 bases outside the gene matches. The CDR3 loop spans 16 amino acids. In DNA form, the CDR3 reads TGTGCCAGCAGCCGGAAGGGGACAGGCAGAGAAGAAAAACTGTTTTTT. It translates to CASSRKGTGREEKLFF.

This chain links TRBV25-1 with TRBJ2-4; unclear D gene. Germline CDR1 is MGHDK and CDR2 is SYGVNS. The germline V and J ends were trimmed by 6 bases and 4 bases, with 16 bases remaining between them. The CDR3 covers 15 residues. DNA for the CDR3: TGTGCCAGCAGCCGAGGAAGAGGCAGTAAAAACATTCAGTACTTC. This gives the protein CASSRGRGSKNIQYF.

The chain couples TRBV7-9 to TRBJ1-4; D is unresolved. The V gene's germline CDR1 is SEHNR and CDR2 FQNEAQ (reference sequence). V dropped 2 bases and J dropped 7 bases, with 17 bases sitting between them. The CDR3 is 16 residues long. The CDR3 region has the DNA TGTGCCAGCAGCTTATCGGTACTCCTCTTCGGTGAAAAACTGTTTTTT. It translates to CASSLSVLLFGEKLFF.

The V call is TRBV6-4, the J call TRBJ2-1; D gene unclear. The V end was cut by 5 bases, the J end by 1 base, with 9 bases between. Germline V gene sequence: CDR1 MRHNA, CDR2 SNTAGT. The CDR3 runs to 14 residues. The CDR3 DNA follows: TGTGCCAGCAGTCGTGAGTTGTCCTACAATGAGCAGTTCTTC. It translates to CASSRELSYNEQFF.

The chain recombines TRBV7-9 with TRBJ1-1, with D perhaps matching TRBD1 (6 bases). Germline values: CDR1 SEHNR, CDR2 FQNEAQ (reference sequence). Trimming took off 5 bases at V and 0 bases at J, with 7 bases between the two ends. This CDR3 is built from 13 residues. The CDR3 here is CASSRDMNTEAFF. The CDR3 nucleotides are TGTGCCAGCAGCAGGGACATGAACACTGAAGCTTTCTTT.

The CDR3 DNA reads as TGTGCCAGCAGTGTCCGGTTACCTCCAGATACGCAGTATTTT. It is translated as CASSVRLPPDTQYF. The V gene is TRBV2, the J gene TRBJ2-3; D gene unclear. Trimming took 4 bases from V and 4 from J, leaving 12 bases between them. The CDR3 has 14 amino acids. CDR1 and CDR2 (germline): SNHLY, FYNNEI.